This is a list of T cell receptor beta chains from one sample in a study of patients and donors after allogeneic stem cell transplantation. One entry per CDR3 protein, called by TCRdb with MiXCR from the RT-PCR reads. The table records 410,000 or so distinct CDR3 sequences, approximately 16% of them present only once. Sequenced input: blood, either unsorted or a sorted T cell fraction (not recorded which). The receptors come from a human donor who was either an allogeneic HSCT recipient or a stem cell or donor lymphocyte infusion donor (not recorded which). It is not recorded whose cells these are; they may come from a transplant donor. Both conserved end residues are part of each CDR3. A D gene is named only where the DNA matches it firmly. Clone size appears in some rows only: once, few, many, or a class for an expanded clone.

size,D,J,V,DNA,CDR3
NA,TRBD2,TRBJ2-7,TRBV6-2/TRBV6-3,TGTGCCAGCAGTAAGACTAGCGGGAGGAACCACGAGCAGTACTTC,CASSKTSGRNHEQYF
NA,TRBD2,TRBJ2-7,TRBV28,TGTGCCAGCAGTTTAATACTAGCGCCGACCTACGAGCAGTACTTC,CASSLILAPTYEQYF
few,NA,TRBJ1-5,TRBV6-2/TRBV6-3,TGTGCCAGCAGTTACTCGAGGGGGGCCAATCAGCCCCAGCATTTT,CASSYSRGANQPQHF
NA,TRBD1,TRBJ1-6,TRBV20-1,TGCAGTGCTAGAGTCGGGACAGCTAATTCACCCCTCCACTTT,CSARVGTANSPLHF
NA,TRBD1,TRBJ2-7,TRBV12-3/TRBV12-4,TGTGCCAGCAGTTCGGGGACAGGGAACTCCTACGAGCAGTACTTC,CASSSGTGNSYEQYF
few,NA,TRBJ2-2,TRBV12-3/TRBV12-4,TGTGCCAGCAGTTTATCTACTAGCTCCGGGGAGCTGTTTTTT,CASSLSTSSGELFF
few,NA,TRBJ1-2,TRBV5-1,TGCGCCAGCAGCTTGGATGCGGGAGGCTATGGCTACACCTTC,CASSLDAGGYGYTF
NA,TRBD1,TRBJ2-7,TRBV29-1,TGCAGCGCGCAGGGGGTCCTCTACGAGCAGTACTTC,CSAQGVLYEQYF
NA,NA,TRBJ1-5,TRBV27,TGTGCCAGCAGCGATCTCAGGGTTAGGCAGCCCCAGCATTTT,CASSDLRVRQPQHF
few,NA,TRBJ2-5,TRBV5-1,TGCGCCAGCAGCTCCCGATCGAGGAGGGAGACCCAGTACTTC,CASSSRSRRETQYF
NA,TRBD1,TRBJ1-4,TRBV7-2,TGTGCCAGCAGCTTAGGGCAGGGGGCAGCTAATGAAAAACTGTTTTTT,CASSLGQGAANEKLFF
few,NA,TRBJ1-3,TRBV6-1,TGTGCCAGCAGTCGAACAGGGACCACAGGAAACACCATATATTTT,CASSRTGTTGNTIYF
many,TRBD1,TRBJ1-2,TRBV12-3/TRBV12-4,TGTGCCAGCAGTTTTTGGCCAGGGGGGAAGAGGGATGGCTACACCTTC,CASSFWPGGKRDGYTF
NA,TRBD1,TRBJ1-1,TRBV20-1,TGCAGTGCGGTGATCCACGGACAGGCCTTGAACACTGAAGCTTTCTTT,CSAVIHGQALNTEAFF
few,TRBD1,TRBJ1-2,TRBV4-2,TGTGCCAGCAGCCAGGCCCCGGACAGGGGCCTTATCTATGGCTACACCTTC,CASSQAPDRGLIYGYTF
few,NA,TRBJ1-2,TRBV30,TGTGCCTGGAGTTGGGGCAGTGATGGGGGCTACACCTTC,CAWSWGSDGGYTF
few,TRBD1,TRBJ2-2,TRBV5-1,TGCGCCAGCAGCTTGGACTTCCGGACAGGGGACACCGGGGAGCTGTTTTTT,CASSLDFRTGDTGELFF
few,NA,TRBJ1-1,TRBV7-2,TGTGCCAGCAGCTTAGGGAAAGCTTTCTTT,CASSLGKAFF
once,NA,TRBJ1-1,TRBV12-3/TRBV12-4,TGTGCCAGCATTAGGGGCCGGGGGACCGGAACTGAAGCTTTCTTT,CASIRGRGTGTEAFF
NA,NA,TRBJ1-5,TRBV4-1,TGCGCCAGCAGCCAAGGGAAGCAGGCCAATCAGCCCCAGCATTTT,CASSQGKQANQPQHF
few,TRBD2,TRBJ2-5,TRBV29-1,TGCAGCGCCGACGGGGGGGCCCCCCAAGAGACCCAGTACTTC,CSADGGAPQETQYF
few,TRBD2,TRBJ2-1,TRBV28,TGTGCCAGCAGACTAGCGGGAGGGGAGCAGTTCTTC,CASRLAGGEQFF
NA,NA,TRBJ2-7,TRBV10-3,TGTGCCATCAGTGATGGTGGTGGAACCTACGAGCAGTACTTC,CAISDGGGTYEQYF
few,TRBD1,TRBJ2-1,TRBV24-1,TGTGCCACCAGTGATTCTCGGACAGGGGGCCTTGGTGAGCAGTTCTTC,CATSDSRTGGLGEQFF
NA,NA,TRBJ1-1,TRBV5-1,TGCGCCAGCAGCTTGCTCGCCCGGGACGCTGAAGCTTTCTTT,CASSLLARDAEAFF
NA,NA,TRBJ1-2,TRBV24-1,TGTGCCACCTGGGACGGCATGATGGGGGGCTACACCTTC,CATWDGMMGGYTF
many,NA,TRBJ2-6,TRBV5-1,TGCGCCAGCGGTTCTGGGGCCAACGTCCTGACTTTC,CASGSGANVLTF
NA,NA,TRBJ1-6,TRBV30,TGTGCCTGGAGTGTACACGGGGTGGAAAATTCACCCCTCCACTTT,CAWSVHGVENSPLHF
many,TRBD1,TRBJ1-2,TRBV7-6,TGTGCCAGCAGCTCGAGGACAGGGGGCGGCTACACCTTC,CASSSRTGGGYTF
many,TRBD1,TRBJ2-7,TRBV20-1,TGCAGTGCTAGAGGGCTACAGGGGAGCCCCTACGAGCAGTACTTC,CSARGLQGSPYEQYF
NA,NA,TRBJ2-2,TRBV7-3,TGTGCCAGCAGCCCCTTCGCCGGGGAGCTGTTTTTT,CASSPFAGELFF
NA,NA,TRBJ2-4,TRBV4-1,TGCGCCAGCAGCCAAGATCTGGATTCCCACATTCAGTACTTC,CASSQDLDSHIQYF
few,NA,TRBJ2-7,TRBV12-3/TRBV12-4,TGTGCCAGCAGTTTAAAACAGGCCAAGGAGCAGTACTTC,CASSLKQAKEQYF
NA,NA,TRBJ2-7,TRBV27,TGTGCCAGCAGTTTAAGTCTCTTGGGGCCCTACGAGCAGTACTTC,CASSLSLLGPYEQYF
many,TRBD2,TRBJ2-2,TRBV12-3/TRBV12-4,TGTGCCAGCAGTTTAGTGGCGGGAGTAGGTGGCGGGGAGCTGTTTTTT,CASSLVAGVGGGELFF
NA,TRBD1,TRBJ1-1,TRBV5-1,TGCGCCAGCAGCAGTACAGGGGGCTCGACTGAAGCTTTCTTT,CASSSTGGSTEAFF
NA,NA,TRBJ1-2,TRBV20-1,TGCAGTGCCCACCAGGGTATCTATGGCTACACCTTC,CSAHQGIYGYTF
NA,NA,TRBJ2-3,TRBV2,TGTGCCAGCAGTGTCTCGGCTGGCACAGATACGCAGTATTTT,CASSVSAGTDTQYF
few,NA,TRBJ2-7,TRBV4-2,TGTGCCAGCAGCCACCCCGGGCAGGGGTCCCCCTACGAGCAGTACTTC,CASSHPGQGSPYEQYF
few,TRBD1,TRBJ1-1,TRBV9,TGTGCCAGCAGCGCAAGACAGGGAATGAACACTGAAGCTTTCTTT,CASSARQGMNTEAFF
once,NA,TRBJ1-1,TRBV5-1,TGCGCCAGCACCTTACAGGATCGGGTCACTGAAGCTTTCTTT,CASTLQDRVTEAFF
few,NA,TRBJ1-2,TRBV12-3/TRBV12-4,TGTGCCAGCAGCAGGACGGGAAGTTATGGCTACACCTTC,CASSRTGSYGYTF
NA,NA,TRBJ2-3,TRBV18,TGTGCCAGCTCACCCCTAGCTCTCAGCACAGATACGCAGTATTTT,CASSPLALSTDTQYF
many,TRBD1,TRBJ2-2,TRBV12-3/TRBV12-4,TGTGCCAGCAGTAAATGGGACAGTAACACCGGGGAGCTGTTTTTT,CASSKWDSNTGELFF
many,NA,TRBJ1-2,TRBV10-3,TGTGCCATCAGTGACCAGGGACGGATTCCTTATGGCTACACCTTC,CAISDQGRIPYGYTF
few,TRBD2,TRBJ2-1,TRBV20-1,TGCAGTGCCACCCCTCCTAGCGGGGACAACTACAATGAGCAGTTCTTC,CSATPPSGDNYNEQFF